The rows below give T cell receptor beta chains drawn from one sample of a study of cytomegalovirus exposure and HLA in healthy donors. Libraries were prepared by immunoSEQ multiplex PCR; TCRdb keeps only in-frame clonotypes and omits some of them. The table records fewer than 350,000 clones, 70% to 90% of them present only once. Material: PBMCs. The source of these receptors is a woman aged 18-29 years in good health and CMV-seronegative. CDR3s include the opening cysteine and the closing phenylalanine or tryptophan.

V gene: TRBV5-5
J gene: TRBJ2-7
CDR3 protein: CASSSTSRYEQYF

V gene: TRBV6-5
J gene: TRBJ2-5
CDR3 protein: CASSEGTETQYF

V gene: TRBV19
J gene: TRBJ2-7
CDR3 protein: CASSIDGSFSYEQYF

V gene: TRBV5-8
J gene: TRBJ1-5
CDR3 protein: CASSLERGNQPQHF

V gene: TRBV30
J gene: TRBJ1-2
CDR3 protein: CACQGSHNYGYTF

V gene: TRBV6-6
J gene: TRBJ1-3
CDR3 protein: CASSKTGVSGNTIYF

V gene: TRBV7-9
J gene: TRBJ2-7
CDR3 protein: CASSTGTGQLEQYF

V gene: TRBV13
J gene: TRBJ2-5
CDR3 protein: CASSSLAGLAHQETQYF

V gene: TRBV5-6
J gene: TRBJ2-7
CDR3 protein: CASSPTPPTDEQYF

V gene: TRBV2
J gene: TRBJ2-6
CDR3 protein: CASSVSSGANVLTF

V gene: TRBV7-9
J gene: TRBJ2-3
CDR3 protein: CASSFAGGPGQKYF

V gene: TRBV5-1
J gene: TRBJ2-7
CDR3 protein: CASSFQGSLYEQYF

V gene: TRBV7-9
J gene: TRBJ2-7
CDR3 protein: CASSSGAYEQYF

V gene: TRBV18
J gene: TRBJ1-4
CDR3 protein: CASSPGREKLFF

V gene: TRBV19
J gene: TRBJ2-2
CDR3 protein: CASTSLTGTGVGGELFF

V gene: TRBV19
J gene: TRBJ1-2
CDR3 protein: CASTGLPIYGYTF

V gene: TRBV2
J gene: TRBJ1-4
CDR3 protein: CASSPGQGVEKLFF

V gene: TRBV5-4
J gene: TRBJ1-1
CDR3 protein: CASSPPRGRVFDTEAFF

V gene: TRBV25-1
J gene: TRBJ1-6
CDR3 protein: CASSESVRQNSPLHF

V gene: TRBV5-4
J gene: TRBJ2-5
CDR3 protein: CASSTRQGGTETQYF

V gene: TRBV7-2
J gene: TRBJ2-1
CDR3 protein: CASSLGGSYNEQFF

V gene: TRBV19
J gene: TRBJ1-1
CDR3 protein: CASSYQTRNTEAFF

V gene: TRBV4-1
J gene: TRBJ1-6
CDR3 protein: CASSQGKGSSYNSPLHF

V gene: TRBV9
J gene: TRBJ2-1
CDR3 protein: CASSVAPGTSGYNEQFF

V gene: TRBV19
J gene: TRBJ2-2
CDR3 protein: CASSPLLNTGELFF

V gene: TRBV7-3
J gene: TRBJ2-3
CDR3 protein: CASSPTPAGSTDTQYF

V gene: TRBV7-8
J gene: TRBJ1-2
CDR3 protein: CASSLTGPTNYGYTF

V gene: TRBV7-3
J gene: TRBJ2-3
CDR3 protein: CASSFGGATPSQYF

V gene: TRBV29-1
J gene: TRBJ2-5
CDR3 protein: CSVERERGEETQYF

V gene: TRBV15
J gene: TRBJ1-4
CDR3 protein: CATSAELGAGMGLGEKLFF

V gene: TRBV7-6
J gene: TRBJ1-4
CDR3 protein: CASSLTEGFNEKLFF

V gene: TRBV2
J gene: TRBJ2-7
CDR3 protein: CAGGLAGYEQYF

V gene: TRBV12-5
J gene: TRBJ1-5
CDR3 protein: CASGFYIFGQGSNQPQHF

V gene: TRBV5-1
J gene: TRBJ2-3
CDR3 protein: CASSTGSSTDTQYF

V gene: TRBV27
J gene: TRBJ1-2
CDR3 protein: CASSEDRNYGYTF

V gene: TRBV6-4
J gene: TRBJ1-1
CDR3 protein: CASSETGNTEAFF

V gene: TRBV15
J gene: TRBJ1-1
CDR3 protein: CATSRRQAQNTEAFF

V gene: TRBV10-3
J gene: TRBJ1-6
CDR3 protein: CAISEMGGNSPLHF

V gene: TRBV2
J gene: TRBJ2-5
CDR3 protein: CASVVGTSGGAQYF

V gene: TRBV4-2
J gene: TRBJ2-1
CDR3 protein: CASSQNRGGSSYNEQFF

V gene: TRBV9
J gene: TRBJ2-5
CDR3 protein: CASSVSGGAQYF

V gene: TRBV7-6
J gene: TRBJ2-5
CDR3 protein: CASSIYLAEETQYF

V gene: TRBV27
J gene: TRBJ1-2
CDR3 protein: CASSFGMTGHGYTF

V gene: TRBV5-1
J gene: TRBJ2-1
CDR3 protein: CASSFLAGEYNEQFF

V gene: TRBV28
J gene: TRBJ2-7
CDR3 protein: CASSSIVAGGGEQYF

V gene: TRBV6-5
J gene: TRBJ2-5
CDR3 protein: CASSYTAGGRETQYF

V gene: TRBV6-1
J gene: TRBJ2-3
CDR3 protein: CASSVRTGTGTDTQYF

V gene: TRBV6-1
J gene: TRBJ1-1
CDR3 protein: CASSETFITEAFF

V gene: TRBV21-1
J gene: TRBJ1-5
CDR3 protein: CASSLINTGSGNQPQHF

V gene: TRBV6-5
J gene: TRBJ2-2
CDR3 protein: CASSYRSLSGELFF

V gene: TRBV5-6
J gene: TRBJ1-2
CDR3 protein: CASSQGTGGPYSGYTF

V gene: TRBV6-1
J gene: TRBJ2-7
CDR3 protein: CASSETTQYF

V gene: TRBV7-6
J gene: TRBJ2-5
CDR3 protein: CASSLSGAGGQETQYF

V gene: TRBV5-1
J gene: TRBJ1-1
CDR3 protein: CASAEDRGLTEAFF

V gene: TRBV4-2
J gene: TRBJ1-4
CDR3 protein: CASSPFPHEKLFF